Reported below is one TCR beta chain. These data come from a study of blood T cell repertoires in COVID-19. Study-level background: Whether acute or convalescent, the COVID-19 samples came from the United States, Italy and Spain. T cells, B-cell-depleted T cells, or PBMCs supplied cDNA or gDNA.

In the original workflow: Amplified reference gene primers provided the basis for estimating nucleated cell counts. Libraries were prepared by immunoSEQ multiplex PCR; TCRdb keeps only in-frame clonotypes and omits some of them. That table supplies the V and J calls and clone size; D and trimming were determined from the DNA. The repertoire has some 40,000 clones, 80% to 90% of them found once; the top ten carry 40% to 50%. What was sequenced was peripheral blood. This receptor was identified in a human donor in a cohort sampled during active or convalescent COVID-19. The donor label of this sample is uncertain.

CDR3 residues: CASSRQLRRDSYSYEQYF. CDR3 nucleotides: TGCGCCAGCAGCCGCCAGCTCCGGCGGGACAGCTACTCCTACGAGCAGTACTTC. V gene TRBV4-1 combines with J gene TRBJ2-7; weak D call: TRBD1 (7 bases). Germline CDR1 and CDR2: MGHRA and YSYEKL. This CDR3 comprises 18 residues. V lost 4 bases and J 0 bases, leaving 22 bases between the germline ends.